These T cell receptor beta chains were read from a single sample in a study of blood T cells in healthy people across ages. Each CDR3 protein is one row after TCRdb ran MiXCR on the 5' RACE reads. The table lists hundreds of thousands of distinct CDR3 sequences, 48% of them singletons. The sequencing input was blood. Receptors were obtained from a man aged 25-45 years in good health. Both conserved end residues are part of each CDR3. The order of the fields is J gene, clone size, V gene, D gene, CDR3 DNA, CDR3 protein. The D gene is left open where the match is weak. Clone size is shown for a subset of rows, as once, few, many or a class of expanded clone.

>TRBJ2-6|.|TRBV20-1|TRBD1
TGCAGTGCTCGTCCAACAGGGGGCGCCCCTGGGGCCAACGTCCTGACTTTC
CSARPTGGAPGANVLTF
>TRBJ1-6|few|TRBV7-2|TRBD1
TGTGCCAGCAGCTTAGACAGGGGGTCCAATTCACCCCTCCACTTT
CASSLDRGSNSPLHF
>TRBJ2-7|few|TRBV6-2/TRBV6-3|.
TGTGCCAGCAGTCAAAACGTGGGCGAGCAGTACTTC
CASSQNVGEQYF
>TRBJ2-7|.|TRBV9|.
TGTGCCAGCAGCGTAGGGAGGTCACAACTCTCCTACGAGCAGTACTTC
CASSVGRSQLSYEQYF
>TRBJ2-1|.|TRBV4-1|.
TGCGCCAGCAGCCAGTTCGGGACTCCGGAAGCCTACAATGAGCAGTTCTTC
CASSQFGTPEAYNEQFF
>TRBJ2-6|.|TRBV7-2|.
TGTGCCAGCAGCTTAGGTGACAGCATAGCCTCTGGGGCCAACGTCCTGACTTTC
CASSLGDSIASGANVLTF
>TRBJ2-4|.|TRBV28|TRBD2
TGTGCCAGCACTACCCCAGCGGGACTGAGAAACATTCAGTACTTC
CASTTPAGLRNIQYF
>TRBJ2-5|.|TRBV18|TRBD1
TGTGCCAGCTCTCCCCGGGACAGCGGACAAGAGACCCAGTACTTC
CASSPRDSGQETQYF
>TRBJ2-7|once|TRBV29-1|TRBD1
TGCAGCGTTCATCCGGGACAGGGAGACGTTTACGAGCAGTACTTC
CSVHPGQGDVYEQYF
>TRBJ2-7|.|TRBV11-2|.
TGTGCCAGCAGCTTAGAACGGGGCGCCGAGCAGTACTTC
CASSLERGAEQYF
>TRBJ2-6|.|TRBV25-1|.
TGTGCCAGCAGTGATACGAGGTTGGCTGGGGCCAACGTCCTGACTTTC
CASSDTRLAGANVLTF
>TRBJ2-7|many|TRBV6-2/TRBV6-3|.
TGTGCCAGCCGAGGCTGGGTGGGTTACGAGCAGTACTTC
CASRGWVGYEQYF
>TRBJ2-3|.|TRBV10-3|TRBD1
TGTGCCATCAGAGATCCGGGACAGGGTACAGATACGCAGTATTTT
CAIRDPGQGTDTQYF
>TRBJ2-5|.|TRBV20-1|TRBD1
TGCAGTGCTACGGACAGGTCCGAAGAGACCCAGTACTTC
CSATDRSEETQYF
>TRBJ2-7|.|TRBV5-1|TRBD1
TGCGCCAGCAGCTTGGAGGGACAGCTGTCCTACGAGCAGTACTTC
CASSLEGQLSYEQYF
>TRBJ2-5|.|TRBV4-3|.
TGCGCCAGCAGCTCCGGGTCCGCAGCGCAGTACTTC
CASSSGSAAQYF
>TRBJ2-7|few|TRBV29-1|TRBD2
TGCAGCGTTGGCCGCTTGGGGGGGTACGAGCAGTACTTC
CSVGRLGGYEQYF